Listed below are T cell receptor beta chains from one sample, sequenced in a study of regulatory T cells in long-lasting Graves disease. TCRdb analysed the multiplex PCR reads with MiXCR anew, one entry per CDR3 protein. The repertoire holds about 290,000 distinct CDR3 sequences, with around 21% as singletons. This specimen was peripheral blood mononuclear cells (PBMCs), taken when the disease was refractory, from a patient treated with antithyroid drugs. These receptors came from a female donor with Graves disease. The CDR3 runs from the conserved cysteine through the conserved F or W. Each record gives: D gene, clone size, J gene, V gene, CDR3 DNA, CDR3 protein. The D gene is left open where the match is weak. Size tells how often a clone was seen (once, few, many) or the class of an expanded clone, and some rows leave it out.

TRBD2 | few | TRBJ2-5 | TRBV5-6 | TGTGCCAGCAGCAGCGGGACCGCAGGGATGGAGACCCAGTACTTC | CASSSGTAGMETQYF
. | few | TRBJ2-7 | TRBV6-2/TRBV6-3 | TGTGCCAGCAGTTATGGCACAGGGAACGAGCAGTACTTC | CASSYGTGNEQYF
TRBD2 | many | TRBJ2-7 | TRBV28 | TGTGCCAGCAGTTTGGGGACTAGCGGGAGTGGTGAGCAGTACTTC | CASSLGTSGSGEQYF
. | many | TRBJ1-2 | TRBV3-1 | TGTGCCAGCAGCCAAGGAGGGGTGGGTAAATATGGCTACACCTTC | CASSQGGVGKYGYTF
. | many | TRBJ2-7 | TRBV6-6 | TGTGCCAGCAGTTACTCGTATGTGAGATCATACGAGCAGTACTTC | CASSYSYVRSYEQYF
. | few | TRBJ1-6 | TRBV28 | TGTGCCAGCAGTTTACTTGATTCACCCCTCCACTTT | CASSLLDSPLHF
TRBD1 | few | TRBJ2-7 | TRBV18 | TGTGCCAGCTCACTCACCGGGACAGCTTCCTACGAGCAGTACTTC | CASSLTGTASYEQYF
. | . | TRBJ1-1 | TRBV6-5 | TGTGCCAGCAGTTCCCCGGACGGGAACACTGAAGCTTTCTTT | CASSSPDGNTEAFF
. | . | TRBJ1-1 | TRBV5-1 | TGCGCCGGCAGCTTGGGAGGGAACACTGAAGCTTTCTTT | CAGSLGGNTEAFF
TRBD1 | . | TRBJ1-5 | TRBV18 | TGTGCCAGCTCACCAAACTTGACAGGGGTAAGACAGCCCCAGCATTTT | CASSPNLTGVRQPQHF
. | many | TRBJ1-1 | TRBV12-3/TRBV12-4 | TGTGCCAGCAGTTTCTCAGAATCTTGGGGGGCTTTCTTT | CASSFSESWGAFF
TRBD1 | many | TRBJ1-1 | TRBV6-5 | TGTGCCAGCAGTTGGGGGGACAGGGGAGGCACTGAAGCTTTCTTT | CASSWGDRGGTEAFF
TRBD2 | many | TRBJ2-5 | TRBV24-1 | TGTGCCACCAGTGATCATGGGACTAGCGGGAGTCGCCAAGAGACCCAGTACTTC | CATSDHGTSGSRQETQYF
. | once | TRBJ1-1 | TRBV12-5 | TGTGCTAGTGGTTCCGGGTCCGGGAAGGCTTTCTTT | CASGSGSGKAFF
. | . | TRBJ2-3 | TRBV2 | TGTGCCAGCAGTGGGAACTCCTTGGCGAGAGATACGCAGTATTTT | CASSGNSLARDTQYF
. | many | TRBJ1-1 | TRBV28 | TGTGCCAGCAGTTTTAAAGGGGAGAACACTGAAGCTTTCTTT | CASSFKGENTEAFF
TRBD1 | . | TRBJ2-3 | TRBV6-9 | TGTGCCAGCAGTTACCCAACCACAGGGGCGTTGGATACGCAGTATTTT | CASSYPTTGALDTQYF
. | . | TRBJ1-1 | TRBV10-3 | TGTGCCATCAGTGACAGAGGCACTGAAGCTTTCTTT | CAISDRGTEAFF
TRBD2 | . | TRBJ2-5 | TRBV30 | TGTGCCTGGAGTGTACTGGCGGGAGCTGAGACCCAGTACTTC | CAWSVLAGAETQYF
TRBD2 | many | TRBJ2-1 | TRBV7-2 | TGTGCCAGCAGCTTAGCTCCTAGCGGACCTTACAATGAGCAGTTCTTC | CASSLAPSGPYNEQFF
TRBD1 | many | TRBJ1-6 | TRBV28 | TGTGCCAGCACCGACAGGGTAGGATTGAATTCACCCCTCCACTTT | CASTDRVGLNSPLHF
TRBD1 | . | TRBJ1-4 | TRBV14 | TGTGCCAGCAGCCAACGGGCAGGGGGCGAAAAACTGTTTTTT | CASSQRAGGEKLFF
TRBD2 | many | TRBJ2-2 | TRBV27 | TGTGCCAGCAGCCTTAGCGGGAGAAACACCGGGGAGCTGTTTTTT | CASSLSGRNTGELFF
. | . | TRBJ2-1 | TRBV19 | TGTGCCAGTAGTCTAACAGTCGACAGCTCCTACAATGAGCAGTTCTTC | CASSLTVDSSYNEQFF
. | many | TRBJ1-2 | TRBV28 | TGTGCCAGCACCCCAGGACTGCGGGGCTACACCTTC | CASTPGLRGYTF
. | many | TRBJ2-1 | TRBV20-1 | TGCAGTGCTAGTAATAGCGGAGTCAATGAGCAGTTCTTC | CSASNSGVNEQFF
. | . | TRBJ1-5 | TRBV2 | TGTGCCAGCAGTGAAGGGGCGAGGGGCAATCAGCCCCAGCATTTT | CASSEGARGNQPQHF
. | many | TRBJ2-7 | TRBV6-1 | TGTGCCAGCAGCGCAAACTCAGGTCACCTCTACGAGCAGTACTTC | CASSANSGHLYEQYF
. | . | TRBJ2-5 | TRBV10-3 | TGTGCCATCAGCGCCGGACCCGCTAACCAAGAGACCCAGTACTTC | CAISAGPANQETQYF
. | many | TRBJ2-7 | TRBV28 | TGTGCCAGCAGTACCGCCTACGAGCAGTACTTC | CASSTAYEQYF
. | . | TRBJ1-5 | TRBV18 | TGTGCCAGCTCCCCCGACGGGGGCCGCAATCAGCCCCAGCATTTT | CASSPDGGRNQPQHF
TRBD2 | few | TRBJ2-2 | TRBV20-1 | TGCAGTGCGCGGACTAGCGGGAGGAGGACCGGGGAGCTGTTTTTT | CSARTSGRRTGELFF
. | . | TRBJ1-1 | TRBV4-3 | TGCGCCAGCAGCCAAGACGGCTCATCCCCGAACACTGAAGCTTTCTTT | CASSQDGSSPNTEAFF
TRBD1 | many | TRBJ1-5 | TRBV6-9 | TGTGCCAGCAGTTCCGGGACAGGGGGCAATCAGCCCCAGCATTTT | CASSSGTGGNQPQHF
. | few | TRBJ2-4 | TRBV6-2/TRBV6-3 | TGTGCCAGCAGTTTCACAAGTGCAAACATTCAGTACTTC | CASSFTSANIQYF
. | few | TRBJ2-5 | TRBV6-1 | TGTGCCAGCCGTGGAACAGTGGATTTAGAGACCCAGTACTTC | CASRGTVDLETQYF
. | many | TRBJ2-7 | TRBV7-2 | TGTGCCAGCAGCTATCCCGGGACTTTCTACGAGCAGTACTTC | CASSYPGTFYEQYF
TRBD2 | . | TRBJ2-1 | TRBV7-9 | TGTGCCAGCAGCTTACTAGCGGGAGGCCGAGGAAATGAGCAGTTCTTC | CASSLLAGGRGNEQFF
TRBD2 | many | TRBJ2-2 | TRBV6-5 | TGTGCCAGCAGTTACGCGGGAGGCCCCACCGGGGAGCTGTTTTTT | CASSYAGGPTGELFF
. | . | TRBJ2-2 | TRBV28 | TGTGCCAGCAGTTTTAGTCACCTTGGGAACACCGGGGAGCTGTTTTTT | CASSFSHLGNTGELFF
. | . | TRBJ1-4 | TRBV7-6 | TGTGCCAGCAGCAAGAATAATGAAAAACTGTTTTTT | CASSKNNEKLFF
. | . | TRBJ2-7 | TRBV4-2 | TGTGCCAGCAGCCAAGCCCGGGATATCTACGAGCAGTACTTC | CASSQARDIYEQYF
. | few | TRBJ2-7 | TRBV30 | TGTGCCTGGAGCGAAGATTTGGGGAGCTCCTACGAGCAGTACTTC | CAWSEDLGSSYEQYF
TRBD1 | . | TRBJ2-5 | TRBV6-1 | TGTGCCAGCAGTGAACTTGACAGGGCAGGGGAGACCCAGTACTTC | CASSELDRAGETQYF
TRBD2 | few | TRBJ2-1 | TRBV7-2 | TGTGCCAGCAGCTTAACACTAGCGGGAGTCTACAATGAGCAGTTCTTC | CASSLTLAGVYNEQFF
. | . | TRBJ2-4 | TRBV7-2 | TGTGCCAGCAGCTTAGTGGCCTTAGCCAAAAACATTCAGTACTTC | CASSLVALAKNIQYF
TRBD1 | few | TRBJ1-2 | TRBV29-1 | TGCAGCGTGTGGACAGGGGGTGGCTACACCTTC | CSVWTGGGYTF
. | . | TRBJ1-5 | TRBV4-3 | TGCGCCAGCAGCCAAGATAGCGGCCGCTATCAGCCCCAGCATTTT | CASSQDSGRYQPQHF
TRBD2 | . | TRBJ2-2 | TRBV7-9 | TGTGCCAGCAGCGAACGGGAACTAGCGGGAGTAGGGAACACCGGGGAGCTGTTTTTT | CASSERELAGVGNTGELFF
. | many | TRBJ2-5 | TRBV2 | TGTGCCAGCAGGCGGGACGGATTGCGGGAGACCCAGTACTTC | CASRRDGLRETQYF